This T cell receptor (beta chain) derives from a study of OX40 agonist ivuxolimab in advanced cancers. In the study overall: Patients treated during dose escalation were battling hepatocellular carcinoma, melanoma, renal cell or head and neck cancer.

Peripheral blood came from all dose cohorts at three timepoints. Only in-frame clones appear in the TCRdb table, and some are missing; sequencing was by immunoSEQ multiplex PCR. The profile shows some 81,000 clones, 80% to 90% of them singletons. Germline loops: CDR1 SGHTA, CDR2 FQGNSA. The V segment lost 6 bases and the J segment 7 bases; nucleotides outside the gene matches: 7. The CDR3 length is 14 residues. The chain recombines TRBV7-2 with TRBJ2-1; 9 nucleotides agree with TRBD2. The source material was CD4+ or CD8+ T cells sorted from blood, sampled in a trial of the OX40 agonist ivuxolimab. The sequence was collected from an adult with an advanced solid tumor such as melanoma, head and neck, liver or kidney cancer. The CDR3, as DNA: TGTGCCAGCAGGGGGCTAGCGGGGTGGAATGAGCAGTTCTTC. Its protein is CASRGLAGWNEQFF. The full variable domain, completed using reference TRBV7-2 and TRBJ2-1, is GAGVSQSPSNKVTEKGKDVELRCDPISGHTALYWYRQSLGQGLEFLIYFQGNSAPDKSGLPSDRFSAERTGGSVSTLTIQRTQQEDSAVYLCASRGLAGWNEQFFGPGTRLTVL.